A single sample gave rise to the 5 T cell receptor beta chains below, sequenced in a study of T cell repertoires and Cas9 in healthy adults. TCRdb's table, derived via immunoSEQ multiplex PCR, lists solely in-frame clones and lacks some. This table holds some 15,000 clones, 80% to 90% found once. The material sequenced was Tregs (CD4+, CD25+, CD127-, CD137-, CD154-) from PBMCs; culture status not recorded. The receptors originated from a human donor in good health.

V is TRBV11-2 and J is TRBJ2-2, with a tentative D call TRBD1 (6 bases). CDR3 length equals 15 residues. Germline V CDR1 and CDR2: SGHAT, FQNNGV. Trimming shortened V by 4 bases and J by 5 bases, and 14 bases separated the two germline ends. CDR3 coding DNA: TGTGCCAGCAGCTCCTCCCTGCAGGGGACCGGGGAGCTGTTTTTT. Its translation: CASSSSLQGTGELFF.

Remarks on this clone: Its ends do not fully match the called genes, so a read error is possible. The V and J genes are TRBV4-3 and TRBJ1-2, with 7 nucleotides matching TRBD1. The CDR3 consists of 15 residues. The V gene's germline CDR1 is LGHNA and CDR2 YSLEER. The CDR3 is CASSQAGPRQGSHLF. The CDR3 DNA reads TGCGCCAGCAGCCAAGCCGGGCCAAGACAGGGCTCCCACCTCTTC.

The genes are TRBV5-1 and TRBJ2-7, with 9 bases identical to TRBD1. The length of the CDR3 is 17 residues. The ends lost 4 bases at V and 2 bases at J; junction bases unmatched: 13. In germline, CDR1 is SGHRS, CDR2 YFSETQ. DNA of the CDR3: TGCGCCAGCAGCGGAAGAACGGGGACAGGGAAAACCTACGAGCAGTACTTC. Translated: CASSGRTGTGKTYEQYF. Filled out from reference TRBV5-1 and TRBJ2-7, the complete variable domain reads KAGVTQTPRYLIKTRGQQVTLSCSPISGHRSVSWYQQTPGQGLQFLFEYFSETQRNKGNFPGRFSGRQFSNSRSEMNVSTLELGDSALYLCASSGRTGTGKTYEQYFGPGTRLTVT.

The J gene is TRBJ2-7, the V gene TRBV6-5; the D is unclear. CDR1 and CDR2 (germline): MNHEY, SVGAGI. The CDR3 has 15 residues. Trimming removed 6 bases at V and 2 bases at J, with 17 bases between. CDR3: CASSSRSSKTYEQYF. The CDR3 DNA sequence: TGTGCCAGCAGCTCAAGGTCAAGCAAGACCTACGAGCAGTACTTC.

This rearrangement joins TRBV29-1 to TRBJ2-1; 14 bases agree with TRBD2. Germline CDR1 and CDR2: SQVTM and ANQGSEA. This CDR3 has 19 amino acids. Trimming took 3 bases from V and 9 from J; bases not matched to a gene: 19. CDR3 residues: CSVEDGLAGGPRIVREQFF. For the CDR3, the DNA is TGCAGCGTTGAGGACGGACTAGCGGGAGGCCCCAGGATTGTACGTGAGCAGTTCTTC.